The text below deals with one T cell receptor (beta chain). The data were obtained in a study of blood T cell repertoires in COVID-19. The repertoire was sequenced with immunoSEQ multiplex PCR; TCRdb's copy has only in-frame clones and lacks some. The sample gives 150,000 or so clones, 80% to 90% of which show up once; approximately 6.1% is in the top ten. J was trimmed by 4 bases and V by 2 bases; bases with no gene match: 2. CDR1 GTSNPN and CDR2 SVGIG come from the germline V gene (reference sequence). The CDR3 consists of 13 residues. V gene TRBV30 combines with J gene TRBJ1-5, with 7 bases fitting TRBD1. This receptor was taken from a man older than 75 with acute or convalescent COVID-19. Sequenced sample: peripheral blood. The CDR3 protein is CAWSRDSNQPQHF. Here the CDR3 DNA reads TGTGCCTGGAGTAGGGACAGTAATCAGCCCCAGCATTTT.